These 26 T cell receptor beta chains were sequenced from one sample in a study of technical replicates of blood from a few donors. This table comes from immunoSEQ multiplex PCR, and its TCRdb copy is limited to in-frame clones, with some not included. The sample records roughly 90,000 clones, 85% to 95% being singletons. Sequences were obtained from T cells isolated from PBMCs. These receptors were obtained from a human donor in good health.

The chain couples TRBV7-7 to TRBJ2-7; weak D call: TRBD1 (6 bases). Trimming cost V 2 bases and J 0 bases, with 11 bases left between them. Germline lookup yields CDR1 SSHAT and CDR2 FNYEAQ (reference sequence). The CDR3 sequence is 15 residues long. Here the CDR3 DNA reads TGTGCCAGCAGCTTATATCAGGGGAGCTCCTACGAGCAGTACTTC. Its translation is CASSLYQGSSYEQYF.

The rearrangement uses TRBV20-1 and TRBJ2-1, with 7 bases lining up with TRBD2. Germline CDR1 DFQATT, CDR2 SNEGSKA (reference sequence). CDR3 length: 11 amino acids. V lost 2 bases to trimming and J lost 9 bases; unmatched junction nucleotides: 1. The CDR3 region is CSARIAGEQFF. CDR3 in DNA: TGCAGTGCTAGAATAGCGGGTGAGCAGTTCTTC.

V usage is TRBV5-1 and J usage is TRBJ2-3; no clear D. Germline-derived CDR1 and CDR2 are SGHRS and YFSETQ. The V and J ends lost 3 bases and 7 bases respectively, with 18 bases between them. The CDR3 length is 15 residues. CDR3 residues: CASSSPHLERYTQYF. The CDR3 nucleotides read TGCGCCAGCAGCTCACCCCATCTAGAGAGATATACGCAGTATTTT.

The chain uses TRBV28 and TRBJ2-5, with 9 bases fitting TRBD2. The CDR3 contains 18 residues. After removal of 4 bases from V and 0 bases from J, the junction contained 12 bases not matched to a gene. Germline CDR1 and CDR2: MDHEN and SYDVKM. Here the CDR3 DNA reads TGTGCCAGCAGTTCCCCCGGGGAGCGGGGGGCGTACCAAGAGACCCAGTACTTC. This codes for CASSSPGERGAYQETQYF.

The chain couples TRBV9 to TRBJ2-1, with D perhaps TRBD1 (6 bases). Trimming took off 3 bases at V and 3 bases at J, with 10 bases between the two ends. This CDR3 comprises 14 residues. The germline CDR1 and CDR2 sequences are SGDLS and YYNGEE. The CDR3 is CASSGGHLYNEQFF. The CDR3 DNA follows: TGTGCCAGCAGCGGGGGACACCTCTACAATGAGCAGTTCTTC.

The J gene is TRBJ1-3, the V gene TRBV9, with 7 bases identical to TRBD1. With 4 bases clipped from V and 2 bases from J, the junction kept 9 bases outside the gene matches. The CDR3 loop spans 16 amino acids. The germline V gene encodes CDR1 SGDLS and CDR2 YYNGEE. CDR3 amino acids: CASSSETGETGNTIYF. The DNA of the CDR3 is TGTGCCAGCAGCTCCGAAACAGGGGAGACTGGAAACACCATATATTTT.

Here the CDR3 reads CAWSSGQPNTGELFF. CDR3 DNA: TGTGCCTGGAGTTCCGGACAGCCGAACACCGGGGAGCTGTTTTTT. V is TRBV30 and J is TRBJ2-2, with D possibly being TRBD1 (6 bases). This CDR3 contains 15 residues. Germline V lookup: CDR1 GTSNPN, CDR2 SVGIG (reference sequence). Between the trimmed V and J ends, which lost 2 bases and 0 bases, there was a span of 10 bases.

V gene TRBV2 combines with J gene TRBJ1-4; no definite D call. In germline, CDR1 is SNHLY, CDR2 FYNNEI. Trimming left V 3 bases short and J 3 bases short, with 8 bases between. This CDR3 comprises 14 residues. CDR3 DNA sequence: TGTGCCAGCAGTGAGAGCTTCTCTAATGAAAAACTGTTTTTT. Translation: CASSESFSNEKLFF.

The genes are TRBV6-1 and TRBJ1-2; D might be TRBD1 (6 bases). Germline CDR1 and CDR2: MNHNS and SASEGT. CDR3 length equals 15 residues. V lost 2 bases and J 1 base, leaving 11 bases between the germline ends. The CDR3 DNA is TGTGCCAGCAGTGAATTGGACAGTCTTAACTATGGCTACACCTTC. Translated, it gives CASSELDSLNYGYTF.

The chain employs TRBV29-1 and TRBJ2-2, with D possibly being TRBD2 (6 bases). The CDR3 has 11 residues. Germline lookup yields CDR1 SQVTM and CDR2 ANQGSEA. Here the CDR3 reads CTGGNTGELFF. The CDR3 DNA reads as TGCACCGGGGGGAACACCGGGGAGCTGTTTTTT.

V is TRBV6-1 and J is TRBJ2-1, with 9 bases fitting TRBD2. This CDR3 comprises 13 residues. V was pared by 8 bases and J by 10 bases, with 9 bases of the junction left unmatched. Germline V lookup: CDR1 MNHNS, CDR2 SASEGT. In DNA, the CDR3 is TGTGCCAGCCATGCGGGAGGGCCTGGGGAGCAGTTCTTC. It specifies CASHAGGPGEQFF.

The chain has TRBV19 and TRBJ2-6, with D uncertain. Per the germline V gene, CDR1 is LNHDA and CDR2 is SQIVND (reference sequence). There are 15 residues in the CDR3. Trimming took off 5 bases at V and 0 bases at J, with 8 bases between the two ends. The CDR3 DNA reads TGTGCCAGTAGTCCTAGTTCCTCTGGGGCCAACGTCCTGACTTTC. Amino acids: CASSPSSSGANVLTF.

This chain links TRBV2 with TRBJ2-6; D not certain. The CDR3 sequence is 14 residues long. Germline-derived CDR1 and CDR2 are SNHLY and FYNNEI. V was cut by 7 bases and J by 4 bases, with 11 bases left in between. This CDR3 is CASNTGTGANVLTF. The CDR3 DNA reads as TGTGCCAGCAATACCGGTACCGGGGCCAACGTCCTGACTTTC.

This chain uses TRBV7-6 with TRBJ2-5; TRBD1 agrees at 9 bases. The CDR3 consists of 15 residues. CDR1 and CDR2 from the germline V gene are SGHVS and FNYEAQ. J gave up 4 bases and V 3 bases, and 6 bases lay outside the gene matches. The CDR3 is CASSFLDRGRETQYF. CDR3 bases: TGTGCCAGCAGCTTCCTGGACAGGGGTCGAGAGACCCAGTACTTC.

This chain joins TRBV6-5 and TRBJ2-2, with D tentatively TRBD2 (6 bases). The CDR3 has 16 residues. CDR1 and CDR2 (germline): MNHEY, SVGAGI. The V end was cut by 0 bases, the J end by 2 bases, with 10 bases between. DNA of the CDR3: TGTGCCAGCAGTTACTCGTGGGACTCTAACACCGGGGAGCTGTTTTTT. This encodes CASSYSWDSNTGELFF.

The chain links TRBV5-1 to TRBJ1-1; the D gene is possibly TRBD1 (6 bases). Germline lookup yields CDR1 SGHRS and CDR2 YFSETQ. The CDR3 has 14 amino acids. V lost 7 bases to trimming and J lost 1 base, with 14 bases between them. In nucleotides, the CDR3 is TGCGCCAGCTCCGAACAGGGCTCGAACACTGAAGCTTTCTTT. This gives the protein CASSEQGSNTEAFF.

This clone has only one observation. The V call is TRBV29-1, the J call TRBJ1-3, with a tentative D call TRBD1 (5 bases). There are 13 residues in the CDR3. CDR1 and CDR2 from the germline V gene are SQVTM and ANQGSEA. The CDR3 protein is CSAIQGNGNTIYF. The CDR3, as DNA: TGCAGTGCCATCCAGGGAAATGGAAACACCATATATTTT.

This clone was observed a single time. The gene calls are TRBV28 and TRBJ1-3, with D possibly TRBD1 on 5 matching bases. The CDR3 sequence is 17 residues long. The germline CDR1 and CDR2 sequences are MDHEN and SYDVKM. Trimming removed 2 bases from V and 0 bases from J, with 14 bases in between. CDR3 bases: TGTGCCAGCAGTTTAGATCCCCCGGGGGACTCTGGAAACACCATATATTTT. It encodes CASSLDPPGDSGNTIYF.

The chain recombines TRBV6-5 with TRBJ1-1, with D possibly TRBD1 on 6 matching bases. Trimming cost V 4 bases and J 1 base, with 10 bases left between them. Germline CDR1 reads MNHEY; CDR2 reads SVGAGI. This CDR3 spans 14 amino acids. The CDR3 here is CASSSDRSNTEAFF. The CDR3, as DNA: TGTGCCAGCAGTTCCGACAGGTCGAACACTGAAGCTTTCTTT.

V usage is TRBV19 and J usage is TRBJ2-6; D gene ambiguous. Trimming removed 5 bases from V and 0 bases from J, with 11 bases in between. Germline V gene data show CDR1 as LNHDA and CDR2 as SQIVND (reference sequence). This CDR3 comprises 16 residues. Here the CDR3 DNA reads TGTGCCAGTAGTGATCGGTCCGGCTCTGGGGCCAACGTCCTGACTTTC. This translates into CASSDRSGSGANVLTF.

The chain is built from TRBV29-1 and TRBJ2-7; TRBD2 aligns across 8 bases. CDR1 is SQVTM, CDR2 ANQGSEA, per germline. This CDR3 contains 17 residues. Trimming took 6 bases from V and 0 from J; bases not matched to a gene: 16. CDR3 region: CSVARNLAGQPSYEQYF. The CDR3 region has the DNA TGCAGCGTGGCCAGAAATCTAGCGGGCCAACCCTCCTACGAGCAGTACTTC.

The chain recombines TRBV4-1 with TRBJ1-6; possible D gene TRBD1, 5 bases. With 0 bases removed from V and 7 bases from J, the gap between germline ends came to 10 bases. The germline CDR1 and CDR2 sequences are MGHRA and YSYEKL. This CDR3 has 15 residues. The CDR3 region has the DNA TGCGCCAGCAGCCAAGATGCAGGGTCCAATTCACCCCTCCACTTT. Protein sequence: CASSQDAGSNSPLHF.

V usage is TRBV5-4 and J usage is TRBJ2-3; D gene ambiguous. CDR3 length: 15 amino acids. Trimming shortened V by 2 bases and J by 2 bases, and 12 bases separated the two germline ends. The germline CDR1 and CDR2 sequences are SGHNT and YYREEE (reference sequence). For the CDR3, the DNA is TGTGCCAGCAGCTTCCCGGCAGGTTCCACAGATACGCAGTATTTT. Translated, it gives CASSFPAGSTDTQYF.

The rearrangement joins TRBV12-5 to TRBJ2-6; unclear D gene. This CDR3 has 15 residues. With 2 bases removed from V and 2 bases from J, the gap between germline ends came to 7 bases. The V gene's germline CDR1 is LGHNT and CDR2 FRNRAP. The CDR3 coding sequence is TGTGCTAGTGGTTTGTCGGAGACTGGGGCCAACGTCCTGACTTTC. Amino acids: CASGLSETGANVLTF.

CDR3 nucleotide sequence: TGTGCCAGCAGCTTAGGATGGGGGCGAGCGGGAGGGAGAGAAGATACGCAGTATTTT. Residues: CASSLGWGRAGGREDTQYF. This rearrangement joins TRBV7-2 to TRBJ2-3; TRBD2 matches 10 bases. Trimming at V came to 1 base and at J to 5 bases, leaving 15 bases not matched to a gene. The CDR3 consists of 19 residues. Germline assignment: CDR1 SGHTA and CDR2 FQGNSA.

The gene calls are TRBV5-1 and TRBJ2-7; 11 nucleotides agree with TRBD1. V was clipped by 4 bases and J by 4 bases; unmatched bases: 7. Germline V gene data show CDR1 as SGHRS and CDR2 as YFSETQ. The CDR3 covers 15 residues. CDR3 coding DNA: TGCGCCAGCAGCCGGACGGGACAGGGGGGGTACGAGCAGTACTTC. As protein: CASSRTGQGGYEQYF.